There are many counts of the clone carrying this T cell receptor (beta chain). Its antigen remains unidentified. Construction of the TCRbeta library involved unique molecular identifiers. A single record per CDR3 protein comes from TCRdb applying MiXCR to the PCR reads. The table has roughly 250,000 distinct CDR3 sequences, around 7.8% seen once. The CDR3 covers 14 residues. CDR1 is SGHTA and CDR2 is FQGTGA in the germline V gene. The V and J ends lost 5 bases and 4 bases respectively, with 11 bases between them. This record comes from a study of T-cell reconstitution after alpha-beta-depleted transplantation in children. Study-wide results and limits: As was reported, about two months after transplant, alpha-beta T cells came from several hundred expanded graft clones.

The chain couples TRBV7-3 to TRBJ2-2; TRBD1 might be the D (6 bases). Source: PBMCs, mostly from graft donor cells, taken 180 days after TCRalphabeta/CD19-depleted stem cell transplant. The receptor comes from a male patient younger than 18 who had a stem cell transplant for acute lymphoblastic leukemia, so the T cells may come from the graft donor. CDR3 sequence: CASSPTGFTGELFF. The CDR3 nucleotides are TGTGCCAGCAGCCCTACAGGGTTCACCGGGGAGCTGTTTTTT.